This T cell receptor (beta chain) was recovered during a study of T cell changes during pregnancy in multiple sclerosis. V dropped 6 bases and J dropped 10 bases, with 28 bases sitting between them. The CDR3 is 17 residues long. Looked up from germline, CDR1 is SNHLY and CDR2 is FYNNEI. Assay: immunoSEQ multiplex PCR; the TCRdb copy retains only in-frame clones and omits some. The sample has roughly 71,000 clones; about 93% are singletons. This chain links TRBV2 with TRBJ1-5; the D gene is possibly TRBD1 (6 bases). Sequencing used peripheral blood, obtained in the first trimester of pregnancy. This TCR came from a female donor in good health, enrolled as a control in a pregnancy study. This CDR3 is CASSYQGQGDLGNPQHF. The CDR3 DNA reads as TGTGCCAGCAGCTACCAGGGGCAGGGCGATCTAGGGAATCCCCAGCATTTT.